These T cell receptor beta chains were read from a single sample in a study of T cell responses to AZD1222 COVID-19 vaccine. Method: immunoSEQ multiplex PCR; TCRdb's copy keeps in-frame clones and lacks some. The sample has about 140,000 clones, 89% seen once; the top ten hold over 2.5%. The material sequenced was peripheral blood, taken on day 0 of AZD1222 vaccination. All receptors derive from an adult in good health. The CDR3 runs from the conserved cysteine through the conserved F or W. The order of the fields is V gene, clone size, D gene, J gene, CDR3 protein, CDR3 DNA. A D gene is named only where the DNA matches it firmly. Rows give clone size only sometimes, using once, few, many, or a class for an expanded clone.

v_call: TRBV6-5; clone_size: NA; d_call: TRBD1; j_call: TRBJ1-4; cdr3_aa: CASSYSAGTGDEKLFF; cdr3_nt: TGTGCCAGCAGTTACTCCGCCGGGACAGGGGATGAAAAACTGTTTTTT
v_call: TRBV4-2; clone_size: NA; d_call: NA; j_call: TRBJ2-7; cdr3_aa: CASSQGSYEQYF; cdr3_nt: TGTGCCAGCAGCCAGGGGTCCTACGAGCAGTACTTC
v_call: TRBV2; clone_size: NA; d_call: NA; j_call: TRBJ1-4; cdr3_aa: CASQLDGAGTKRLFF; cdr3_nt: TGTGCCAGCCAGCTCGACGGGGCGGGCACCAAACGGCTGTTTTTT
v_call: TRBV4-1; clone_size: few; d_call: NA; j_call: TRBJ1-2; cdr3_aa: CASSQDPRSYGYTF; cdr3_nt: TGCGCCAGCAGCCAAGATCCCAGGTCCTATGGCTACACCTTC
v_call: TRBV21-1; clone_size: NA; d_call: NA; j_call: TRBJ2-2; cdr3_aa: CASSKGRAAGELFF; cdr3_nt: TGTGCCAGCAGCAAAGGCCGGGCGGCCGGGGAGCTGTTTTTT
v_call: TRBV4-1; clone_size: NA; d_call: TRBD1; j_call: TRBJ2-3; cdr3_aa: CASSHLLKRTGSTDTQYF; cdr3_nt: TGCGCCAGCAGCCATTTATTAAAGCGGACAGGGAGCACAGATACGCAGTATTTT
v_call: TRBV18; clone_size: NA; d_call: NA; j_call: TRBJ1-6; cdr3_aa: CASSPRDSPNSPLHF; cdr3_nt: TGTGCCAGCTCACCAAGAGACAGTCCCAATTCACCCCTCCACTTT
v_call: TRBV4-3; clone_size: NA; d_call: TRBD1; j_call: TRBJ1-2; cdr3_aa: CASSRGTGGGHGYTF; cdr3_nt: TGCGCCAGCAGCCGCGGGACAGGGGGAGGCCATGGCTACACCTTC
v_call: TRBV6-1; clone_size: NA; d_call: NA; j_call: TRBJ1-2; cdr3_aa: CASSERGSNYGYTF; cdr3_nt: TGTGCCAGCAGTGAAAGGGGCAGTAACTATGGCTACACCTTC
v_call: TRBV9; clone_size: NA; d_call: NA; j_call: TRBJ1-1; cdr3_aa: CASSVGGVMNTEAFF; cdr3_nt: TGTGCCAGCAGCGTAGGCGGGGTTATGAACACTGAAGCTTTCTTT
v_call: TRBV23-1; clone_size: NA; d_call: TRBD2; j_call: TRBJ2-1; cdr3_aa: CASSPPSGGAHRPFF; cdr3_nt: TGCGCCAGCAGTCCTCCTAGCGGGGGGGCCCACAGACCGTTCTTC
v_call: TRBV25-1; clone_size: NA; d_call: TRBD1; j_call: TRBJ1-2; cdr3_aa: CASSETQGARVYGYTF; cdr3_nt: TGTGCCAGCAGTGAAACTCAGGGGGCGCGCGTCTATGGCTACACCTTC
v_call: TRBV4-1; clone_size: NA; d_call: NA; j_call: TRBJ2-7; cdr3_aa: CASRLSSDGPYEQYF; cdr3_nt: TGCGCCAGCAGACTCAGTTCCGACGGCCCCTACGAGCAGTACTTC
v_call: TRBV4-2; clone_size: NA; d_call: NA; j_call: TRBJ2-3; cdr3_aa: CASSQATGLTDTQYF; cdr3_nt: TGTGCCAGCAGCCAAGCGACAGGCCTCACAGATACGCAGTATTTT
v_call: TRBV6-2/TRBV6-3; clone_size: NA; d_call: TRBD1; j_call: TRBJ2-1; cdr3_aa: CASSSPGTGAKGEQFF; cdr3_nt: TGTGCCAGCAGTTCCCCGGGGACAGGGGCTAAAGGTGAGCAGTTCTTC
v_call: TRBV19; clone_size: NA; d_call: NA; j_call: TRBJ2-6; cdr3_aa: CASSILGGLASGANVLTF; cdr3_nt: TGTGCCAGTAGTATCTTGGGGGGATTAGCCTCTGGGGCCAACGTCCTGACTTTC
v_call: TRBV9; clone_size: NA; d_call: NA; j_call: TRBJ2-3; cdr3_aa: CASSVGASTDTQYF; cdr3_nt: TGTGCCAGCAGCGTGGGGGCTAGCACAGATACGCAGTATTTT
v_call: TRBV27; clone_size: NA; d_call: NA; j_call: TRBJ1-2; cdr3_aa: CASSLTRGAHPYGYTF; cdr3_nt: TGTGCCAGCAGTTTAACCCGGGGCGCTCACCCCTATGGCTACACCTTC
v_call: TRBV10-1; clone_size: once; d_call: TRBD2; j_call: TRBJ2-7; cdr3_aa: CASSESASGFYEQYF; cdr3_nt: TGCGCCAGCAGTGAGTCGGCTAGCGGGTTCTACGAGCAGTACTTC
v_call: TRBV7-9; clone_size: medium-sized; d_call: TRBD2; j_call: TRBJ2-1; cdr3_aa: CASSRRALAGHHNEQFF; cdr3_nt: TGTGCCAGCAGCCGGAGGGCGCTAGCGGGCCACCACAATGAGCAGTTCTTC
v_call: TRBV4-1; clone_size: NA; d_call: NA; j_call: TRBJ2-1; cdr3_aa: CASSQDPISRIGNGQFF; cdr3_nt: TGCGCCAGCAGCCAAGATCCTATCTCTAGAATAGGTAACGGGCAGTTCTTC